Listed here is a single TCR beta chain. Germline V gene sequence: CDR1 MDHEN, CDR2 SYDVKM. Trimming removed 5 bases from V and 6 bases from J; junction bases left unmatched: 12. This CDR3 comprises 15 residues. Profiled with immunoSEQ multiplex PCR; TCRdb holds only in-frame clones, not every one. The repertoire has approximately 91,000 clones, around four fifths of them found once; the top ten carry over 1.1%. This record comes from a study of lymphopenia after photon versus proton radiotherapy. This receptor was identified in a man between 60 and 75 years old with pancreatic cancer. The chain carries TRBV28 and TRBJ2-7, with TRBD2 identical over 8 bases. The sample consisted of peripheral blood, taken from a patient treated with proton-based radiotherapy. The CDR3: CASSTNGRAFGEQYF. CDR3 bases: TGTGCCAGCAGTACGAACGGGAGGGCCTTCGGCGAGCAGTACTTC.